This T cell receptor (beta chain) came from a study of T-cell memory formation after mild COVID-19. Study details: Clustering of TCRs was largely donor specific.

Germline loops: CDR1 SGHRS, CDR2 YFSETQ. The CDR3 runs to 15 residues. V shed 0 bases and J shed 0 bases, with 7 bases lying between them. This clonotype was counted between two and nine times. No antigen is known for it. 5'RACE with constant-segment primers built TCRalpha and TCRbeta cDNA libraries with UMIs. A single record per CDR3 protein comes from TCRdb applying MiXCR to the 5' RACE reads. The data show about 470,000 distinct CDR3 sequences, around 25% seen once. Study results and limitations: Contracting clones localized mainly to CM and EM when CD4+ and mainly to EMRA when CD8+. Clones that shrank (day 15 to 85) were balanced CD4/CD8, whereas later expanders leaned CD4+.

Sequencing was done on a sample of PBMCs or a T cell subset sorted from them (not recorded which). The TCR was taken from an adult woman who had mild COVID-19 (a few samples of this study predate the infection). Cell type and time point are not known. The genes are TRBV5-1 and TRBJ1-5; D is ambiguous. DNA for the CDR3: TGCGCCAGCAGCTTGGAGAGTAGTAGCAATCAGCCCCAGCATTTT. This codes for CASSLESSSNQPQHF.